This note documents a single T cell receptor beta chain sequence. Its antigen is not identified. The V end was cut by 2 bases, the J end by 3 bases, with 14 bases between. Looked up from germline, CDR1 is SGHTA and CDR2 is FQGTGA. The CDR3 runs to 15 residues. These data are taken from a study of cytomegalovirus exposure and HLA in healthy donors. Study-level results: Over 150 TCR beta chains were listed as cytomegalovirus-associated. Most TCR sequences showed up rarely, but some public TCRs showed up in many donors.

Amplification used 60 Vbeta primers and 13 Jbeta primers. Produced via immunoSEQ multiplex PCR; TCRdb's table is partial and in-frame only. The profile shows 150,000 to 200,000 clones, 80% to 90% of them singletons. This receptor was identified in a man younger than 35 in good health and CMV-seropositive. Sequencing was performed on PBMCs. V and J are TRBV7-3 and TRBJ2-7; D possibly corresponds to TRBD1 (5 bases). CDR3 loop: CASSLGAGPFYEQYF. CDR3 coding DNA: TGTGCCAGCAGCTTAGGGGCAGGGCCATTCTACGAGCAGTACTTC.